The 12 T cell receptor beta chains listed next were all sequenced from one sample in a study of shared clonotypes between healthy human individuals. Only in-frame clones appear in the TCRdb table, and some are missing; sequencing was by immunoSEQ multiplex PCR. This sample yields about 2.4 million clones, of which approximately 92% are seen a single time; about 0.13% belongs to the top ten. Sequenced input: naive CD4+ T cells sorted from blood. As to subset: CD45RA+ positively selected. The receptors were gathered from a man younger than 35 in good health.

This clone was found once. The CDR3 is CASSLDVSASGGDYNEQFF. For the CDR3, the DNA is TGCGCCAGCAGCTTGGACGTATCGGCTAGCGGGGGGGACTACAATGAGCAGTTCTTC. The V gene is TRBV5-1, the J gene TRBJ2-1, with 12 bases matching TRBD2. This CDR3 region has 19 residues. Per germline, CDR1 SGHRS and CDR2 YFSETQ. With V trimmed by 0 bases and J by 3 bases, 10 bases remained unmatched.

The genes are TRBV2 and TRBJ2-3; 9 bases agree with TRBD2. Germline assignment: CDR1 SNHLY and CDR2 FYNNEI. This CDR3 spans 15 amino acids. J gave up 6 bases and V 7 bases, and 11 bases lay outside the gene matches. The CDR3 coding sequence is TGTGCCAGCAAACCGGGACTAGCCACTCAGGATACGCAGTATTTT. It is translated as CASKPGLATQDTQYF.

The chain is built from TRBV9 and TRBJ2-7; no clear D. Germline V lookup: CDR1 SGDLS, CDR2 YYNGEE. V shed 3 bases and J shed 5 bases, with 9 bases lying between them. The CDR3 spans 12 residues. The CDR3 coding sequence is TGTGCCAGCAGCGCCACGGTTGACGAGCAGTACTTC. It yields the protein CASSATVDEQYF.

About this clone itself: Additional DNA sequences in this sample encode the identical CDR3. The V call is TRBV7-6, the J call TRBJ1-1; D possibly corresponds to TRBD1 (5 bases). The CDR3 covers 14 residues. Trimming stripped 1 base from V and 1 base from J, with 7 bases between. CDR1 is SGHVS and CDR2 is FNYEAQ in the germline V gene. DNA of the CDR3: TGTGCCAGCAGCTTAGGAACAGGGAACACTGAAGCTTTCTTT. The encoded protein is CASSLGTGNTEAFF.

V gene TRBV30 combines with J gene TRBJ2-7, with 13 bases matching TRBD2. The CDR3 contains 16 residues. Germline values: CDR1 GTSNPN, CDR2 SVGIG (reference sequence). Trimming cost V 1 base and J 4 bases; bases outside gene matches: 7. CDR3 DNA: TGTGCCTGGAGTGCTGCCGGGACTAGCGGGACTTACGAGCAGTACTTC. Amino acids: CAWSAAGTSGTYEQYF. The variable domain in full, with the rest retrieved from reference TRBV30 and TRBJ2-7, is SQTIHQWPATLVQPVGSPLSLECTVEGTSNPNLYWYRQAAGRGLQLLFYSVGIGQISSEVPQNLSASRPQDRQFILSSKKLLLSDSGFYLCAWSAAGTSGTYEQYFGPGTRLTVT.

V usage is TRBV6-6 and J usage is TRBJ2-7, with 10 bases that match TRBD1. The germline V gene has CDR1 MNHNY and CDR2 SVGAGI (reference sequence). V lost 8 bases, J lost 3 bases, and 4 bases stayed unmatched. The CDR3 contains 13 residues. In DNA, the CDR3 is TGTGCCAGCTATCGGACAGGGGGCTACGAGCAGTACTTC. Protein: CASYRTGGYEQYF.

The J gene is TRBJ1-6, the V gene TRBV5-4; 8 bases map to TRBD1. V gave up 4 bases and J gave up 11 bases; unmatched junction bases: 8. Germline values: CDR1 SGHNT, CDR2 YYREEE (reference sequence). The CDR3 length is 14 residues. This chain's CDR3 is CASSRTGNDTPLHF. DNA of the CDR3: TGTGCCAGCAGCCGGACAGGGAACGATACACCCCTCCACTTT.

V and J are TRBV29-1 and TRBJ1-1; perhaps TRBD1 as D (5 bases). The CDR3 is made up of 13 amino acids. The germline V gene has CDR1 SQVTM and CDR2 ANQGSEA. Trimming removed 3 bases at V and 5 bases at J, with 13 bases between. CDR3 region: CSVEGRVSTEAFF. The CDR3 nucleotides are TGCAGCGTTGAGGGCAGGGTGTCGACTGAAGCTTTCTTT.

J is TRBJ2-1 and V is TRBV11-3, with D uncertain. The CDR3 runs to 13 residues. The ends were cut back, 3 bases at V and 3 bases at J, with 6 bases in the middle. Germline lookup yields CDR1 SGHNT and CDR2 YENEEA. CDR3 DNA sequence: TGTGCCAGCAGCTTGATGGGCTACAATGAGCAGTTCTTC. Protein sequence: CASSLMGYNEQFF.

This chain uses TRBV20-1 with TRBJ2-5; D uncertain. Deletions cut 3 bases from V and 5 bases from J, with 7 bases between. Germline V gene lookup returns CDR1 DFQATT and CDR2 SNEGSKA (reference sequence). The CDR3 extends over 11 amino acids. CDR3 loop: CSASNSETQYF. CDR3 DNA sequence: TGCAGTGCTAGTAATTCCGAGACCCAGTACTTC.

This clone occurred once. This chain links TRBV2 with TRBJ2-5, with 10 positions matching TRBD1. Germline CDR1 and CDR2: SNHLY and FYNNEI. The CDR3 totals 14 residues. The V segment lost 9 bases and the J segment 2 bases; nucleotides outside the gene matches: 6. The CDR3 nucleotides are TGTGCCAGTAGGGGACAGGGGAGGCAAGAGACCCAGTACTTC. Encoded protein: CASRGQGRQETQYF. Full variable domain (missing parts from reference TRBV2 and TRBJ2-5): EPEVTQTPSHQVTQMGQEVILRCVPISNHLYFYWYRQILGQKVEFLVSFYNNEISEKSEIFDDQFSVERPDGSNFTLKIRSTKLEDSAMYFCASRGQGRQETQYFGPGTRLLVL.

About this clone: A junction end diverges from the germline sequence, so it may reflect a read error. The rearrangement joins TRBV7-6 to TRBJ2-7; 9 positions agree with TRBD2. Per the germline V gene, CDR1 is SGHVS and CDR2 is FNYEAQ. The CDR3 has 15 amino acids. The CDR3 is CASSAQDSGSLGQYF. DNA of the CDR3: TGTGCCAGCAGCGCCCAGGATAGCGGGAGTTTGGGGCAGTACTTT. Variable domain in full (rest from reference TRBV7-6 and TRBJ2-7): GAGVSQSPRYKVTKRGQDVALRCDPISGHVSLYWYRQALGQGPEFLTYFNYEAQQDKSGLPNDRFSAERPEGSISTLTIQRTEQRDSAMYRCASSAQDSGSLGQYFGPGTRLTVT.